These T cell receptor beta chains were read from a single sample in a study of OX40 agonist ivuxolimab in advanced cancers. Assay: immunoSEQ multiplex PCR; the TCRdb copy retains only in-frame clones and omits some. The repertoire has about 95,000 clones, roughly 91% of them found once; the top ten carry around 2.5%. The source material was CD4+ or CD8+ T cells sorted from blood, sampled in a trial of the OX40 agonist ivuxolimab. Receptors were obtained from an adult with an advanced solid tumor such as melanoma, head and neck, liver or kidney cancer. Each CDR3 is given with its conserved first and last residue. The D gene is left open where the match is weak. Not every row has a clone size; where given, it reads once, few, many or a size class.

j_call: TRBJ2-1
clone_size: -
d_call: -
v_call: TRBV5-1
cdr3_aa: CASSLQISSYNEQFF
cdr3_nt: TGCGCCAGCAGCTTACAGATCAGCTCCTACAATGAGCAGTTCTTC

j_call: TRBJ2-1
clone_size: -
d_call: TRBD2
v_call: TRBV7-6
cdr3_aa: CASSLRVAGDVNEQFF
cdr3_nt: TGTGCCAGCAGCTTACGAGTAGCGGGAGATGTCAATGAGCAGTTCTTC

j_call: TRBJ1-1
clone_size: -
d_call: -
v_call: TRBV6-6
cdr3_aa: CASSYLNSQNTEAFF
cdr3_nt: TGTGCCAGCAGTTACTTAAACAGCCAGAACACTGAAGCTTTCTTT

j_call: TRBJ2-5
clone_size: -
d_call: TRBD2
v_call: TRBV5-4
cdr3_aa: CASRHREAETQYF
cdr3_nt: TGTGCCAGCAGGCACCGGGAGGCAGAGACCCAGTACTTC

j_call: TRBJ2-1
clone_size: once
d_call: -
v_call: TRBV6-1
cdr3_aa: CASSAGGMGNEQFF
cdr3_nt: TGTGCCAGCAGTGCAGGCGGGATGGGGAATGAGCAGTTCTTC

j_call: TRBJ1-2
clone_size: -
d_call: -
v_call: TRBV7-2
cdr3_aa: CASSPREPVYGYTF
cdr3_nt: TGTGCCAGCAGCCCGCGGGAGCCTGTCTATGGCTACACCTTC

j_call: TRBJ2-2
clone_size: -
d_call: TRBD2
v_call: TRBV5-1
cdr3_aa: CASSSGLVGTGELFF
cdr3_nt: TGCGCCAGCAGCTCCGGACTAGTAGGGACCGGGGAGCTGTTTTTT

j_call: TRBJ2-1
clone_size: -
d_call: -
v_call: TRBV21-1
cdr3_aa: CASQAGGPSYNEQFF
cdr3_nt: TGTGCCAGCCAAGCGGGAGGGCCTTCCTACAATGAGCAGTTCTTC

j_call: TRBJ2-3
clone_size: -
d_call: TRBD1
v_call: TRBV5-1
cdr3_aa: CASSLDGTASTDTQYF
cdr3_nt: TGCGCCAGCAGCTTGGACGGGACAGCTAGCACAGATACGCAGTATTTT

j_call: TRBJ1-4
clone_size: -
d_call: -
v_call: TRBV27
cdr3_aa: CASSLLGGVFEKLFF
cdr3_nt: TGTGCCAGCAGTTTATTGGGGGGGGTCTTTGAAAAACTGTTTTTT

j_call: TRBJ1-5
clone_size: -
d_call: -
v_call: TRBV28
cdr3_aa: CASRRQGGGNQPQHF
cdr3_nt: TGTGCCAGCCGAAGGCAGGGTGGTGGCAATCAGCCCCAGCATTTT

j_call: TRBJ2-7
clone_size: -
d_call: TRBD2
v_call: TRBV28
cdr3_aa: CASSPGRPYEQYF
cdr3_nt: TGTGCCAGCAGTCCCGGGAGGCCCTACGAGCAGTACTTC

j_call: TRBJ1-6
clone_size: -
d_call: -
v_call: TRBV7-2
cdr3_aa: CASSQQGYNSPLHF
cdr3_nt: TGTGCCAGCAGCCAACAGGGCTATAATTCACCCCTCCACTTT

j_call: TRBJ2-4
clone_size: -
d_call: -
v_call: TRBV4-3
cdr3_aa: CASSQDPRGKNIQYF
cdr3_nt: TGCGCCAGCAGCCAAGATCCTCGGGGCAAAAACATTCAGTACTTC

j_call: TRBJ1-3
clone_size: -
d_call: -
v_call: TRBV28
cdr3_aa: CASEGMGLGNTIYF
cdr3_nt: TGTGCCAGCGAAGGGATGGGGCTCGGAAACACCATATATTTT

j_call: TRBJ2-7
clone_size: -
d_call: TRBD2
v_call: TRBV18
cdr3_aa: CASSPGLAGSYEQYF
cdr3_nt: TGTGCCAGCTCACCAGGCCTAGCGGGTTCCTACGAGCAGTACTTC

j_call: TRBJ2-5
clone_size: -
d_call: TRBD2
v_call: TRBV6-5
cdr3_aa: CASRDSGNLGETQYF
cdr3_nt: TGTGCCAGCAGAGATAGCGGGAACCTTGGCGAGACCCAGTACTTC

j_call: TRBJ2-1
clone_size: -
d_call: -
v_call: TRBV5-1
cdr3_aa: CASSLAARRDYNEQFF
cdr3_nt: TGCGCCAGCAGCTTGGCCGCCCGCAGGGACTACAATGAGCAGTTCTTC

j_call: TRBJ2-2
clone_size: -
d_call: -
v_call: TRBV7-2
cdr3_aa: CASSLVRTNTGELFF
cdr3_nt: TGTGCCAGCAGCTTAGTACGGACTAACACCGGGGAGCTGTTTTTT

j_call: TRBJ1-2
clone_size: -
d_call: -
v_call: TRBV28
cdr3_aa: CASNNVRDILLNGYTF
cdr3_nt: TGTGCCAGCAACAATGTCAGGGACATTTTATTGAATGGCTACACCTTC

j_call: TRBJ2-7
clone_size: -
d_call: TRBD1
v_call: TRBV6-5
cdr3_aa: CASSAGQAYEQYF
cdr3_nt: TGTGCCAGCAGTGCGGGACAGGCCTACGAGCAGTACTTC

j_call: TRBJ2-7
clone_size: few
d_call: TRBD2
v_call: TRBV10-1
cdr3_aa: CASRGLAGTEQYF
cdr3_nt: TGCGCCAGCAGAGGACTAGCGGGGACCGAGCAGTACTTC

j_call: TRBJ2-3
clone_size: -
d_call: TRBD2
v_call: TRBV10-2
cdr3_aa: CASLLAVTDTQYF
cdr3_nt: TGCGCCAGTTTACTAGCGGTCACAGATACGCAGTATTTT

j_call: TRBJ2-4
clone_size: -
d_call: TRBD2
v_call: TRBV28
cdr3_aa: CASSSSGLAKNIQYF
cdr3_nt: TGTGCCAGCAGTTCTAGCGGATTAGCCAAAAACATTCAGTACTTC

j_call: TRBJ2-5
clone_size: -
d_call: -
v_call: TRBV28
cdr3_aa: CASRVPVSRGIQETQYF
cdr3_nt: TGTGCCAGCAGGGTCCCCGTATCGCGGGGAATTCAAGAGACCCAGTACTTC

j_call: TRBJ1-2
clone_size: -
d_call: TRBD1
v_call: TRBV5-1
cdr3_aa: CASSLGQGLSDYGYTF
cdr3_nt: TGCGCCAGCAGCTTGGGACAGGGTCTTTCGGACTATGGCTACACCTTC

j_call: TRBJ1-2
clone_size: -
d_call: -
v_call: TRBV7-2
cdr3_aa: CASSLLQARGYTF
cdr3_nt: TGTGCCAGCAGCTTACTTCAGGCGAGGGGCTACACCTTC